This TCR beta chain stems from a study of blood T cell repertoires in COVID-19. TCRdb keeps only in-frame clones here, not all; method: immunoSEQ multiplex PCR. In the table there are roughly 250,000 clones, about 88% of which are singletons. Each recovered donor of Cohort 3 presented with two negative PCRs, clearance, or symptom resolution. The sequencing input was PBMCs or T cells enriched from blood (not recorded which). The TCR was taken from a woman between 45 and 60 years old who had recovered from COVID-19.

Here the CDR3 DNA reads TGTGCCAGCAGTCCCGGGGACACCAAGGGCTATGGCTACACCTTC. This translates into CASSPGDTKGYGYTF. The chain combines TRBV28 with TRBJ1-2; possibly TRBD1 for D (6 bases). V lost 5 bases to trimming and J lost 4 bases, with 17 bases between them. The CDR3 extends over 15 amino acids. The V gene's germline CDR1 is MDHEN and CDR2 SYDVKM.